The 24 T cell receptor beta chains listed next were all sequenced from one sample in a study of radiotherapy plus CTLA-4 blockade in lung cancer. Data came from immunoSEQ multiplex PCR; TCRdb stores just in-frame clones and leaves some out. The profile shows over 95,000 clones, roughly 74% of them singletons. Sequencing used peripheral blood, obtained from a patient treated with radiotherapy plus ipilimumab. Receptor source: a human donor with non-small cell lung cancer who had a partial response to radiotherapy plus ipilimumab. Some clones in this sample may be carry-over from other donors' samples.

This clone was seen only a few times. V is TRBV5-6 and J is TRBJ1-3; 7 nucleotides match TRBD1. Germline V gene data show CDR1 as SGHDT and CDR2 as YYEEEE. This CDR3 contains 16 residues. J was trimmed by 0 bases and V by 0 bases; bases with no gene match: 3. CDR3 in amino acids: CASSLVGGHSGNTIYF. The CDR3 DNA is TGTGCCAGCAGCTTGGTAGGGGGCCACTCTGGAAACACCATATATTTT.

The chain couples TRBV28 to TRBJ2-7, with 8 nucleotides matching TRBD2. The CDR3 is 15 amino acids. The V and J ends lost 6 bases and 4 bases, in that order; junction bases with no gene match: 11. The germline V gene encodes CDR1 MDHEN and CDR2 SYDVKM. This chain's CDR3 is CASSAFSGKGYEQYF. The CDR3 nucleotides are TGTGCCAGCAGCGCCTTTAGCGGGAAGGGGTACGAGCAGTACTTC.

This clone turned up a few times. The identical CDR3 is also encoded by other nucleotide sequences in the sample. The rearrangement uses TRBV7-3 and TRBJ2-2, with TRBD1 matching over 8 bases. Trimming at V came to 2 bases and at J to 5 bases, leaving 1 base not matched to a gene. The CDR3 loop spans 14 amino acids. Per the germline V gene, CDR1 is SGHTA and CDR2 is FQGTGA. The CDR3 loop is CASSLQGATGELFF. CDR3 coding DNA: TGTGCCAGCAGCTTACAGGGGGCAACCGGGGAGCTGTTTTTT.

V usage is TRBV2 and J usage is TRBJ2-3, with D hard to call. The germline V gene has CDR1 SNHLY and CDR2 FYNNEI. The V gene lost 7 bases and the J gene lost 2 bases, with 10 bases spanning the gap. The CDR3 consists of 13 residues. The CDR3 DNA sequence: TGTGCCAGCACCCTGACAAACACAGATACGCAGTATTTT. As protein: CASTLTNTDTQYF.

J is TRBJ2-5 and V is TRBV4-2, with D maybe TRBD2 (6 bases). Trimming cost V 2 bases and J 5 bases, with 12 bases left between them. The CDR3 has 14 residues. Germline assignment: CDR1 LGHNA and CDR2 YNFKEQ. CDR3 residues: CASSQLNSGETQYF. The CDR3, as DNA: TGTGCCAGCAGCCAATTGAATAGCGGTGAGACCCAGTACTTC.

The chain's CDR3 is CASSVERTDTQYF. As DNA, the CDR3 is TGTGCCAGCAGTGTTGAGCGCACAGATACGCAGTATTTT. This chain connects TRBV6-1 to TRBJ2-3; D uncertain. The ends were cut back, 4 bases at V and 1 base at J, with 6 bases in the middle. The CDR3 has 13 amino acids. The germline CDR1 and CDR2 sequences are MNHNS and SASEGT.

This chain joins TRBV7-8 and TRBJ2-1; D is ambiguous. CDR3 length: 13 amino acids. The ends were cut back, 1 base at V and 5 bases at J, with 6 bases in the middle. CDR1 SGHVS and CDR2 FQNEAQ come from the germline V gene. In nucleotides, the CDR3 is TGTGCCAGCAGCTTAGGGCGGCACAATGAGCAGTTCTTC. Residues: CASSLGRHNEQFF.

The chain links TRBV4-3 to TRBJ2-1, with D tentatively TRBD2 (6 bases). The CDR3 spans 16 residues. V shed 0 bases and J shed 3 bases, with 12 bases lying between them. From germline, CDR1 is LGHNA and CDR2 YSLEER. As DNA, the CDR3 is TGCGCCAGCAGCCAAGAGCTAGCGAGGAACTACAATGAGCAGTTCTTC. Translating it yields CASSQELARNYNEQFF.

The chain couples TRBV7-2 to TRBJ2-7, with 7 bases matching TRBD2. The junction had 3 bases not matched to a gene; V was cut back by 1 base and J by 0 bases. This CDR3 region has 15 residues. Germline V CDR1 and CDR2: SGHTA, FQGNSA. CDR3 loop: CASSLDAGVSYEQYF. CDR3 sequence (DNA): TGTGCCAGCAGCTTAGATGCGGGGGTCTCCTACGAGCAGTACTTC.

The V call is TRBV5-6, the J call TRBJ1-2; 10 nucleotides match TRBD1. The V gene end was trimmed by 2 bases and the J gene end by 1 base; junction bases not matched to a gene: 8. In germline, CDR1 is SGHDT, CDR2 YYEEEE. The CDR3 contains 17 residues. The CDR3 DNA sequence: TGTGCCAGCAGCTTCCTGGACAGGGGGGGAGGTAACTATGGCTACACCTTC. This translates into CASSFLDRGGGNYGYTF.

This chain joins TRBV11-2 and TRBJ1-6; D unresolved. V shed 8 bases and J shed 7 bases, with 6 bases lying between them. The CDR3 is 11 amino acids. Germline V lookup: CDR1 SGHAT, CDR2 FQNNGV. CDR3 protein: CASAGNSPLHF. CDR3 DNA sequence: TGTGCCAGCGCGGGGAATTCACCCCTCCACTTT.

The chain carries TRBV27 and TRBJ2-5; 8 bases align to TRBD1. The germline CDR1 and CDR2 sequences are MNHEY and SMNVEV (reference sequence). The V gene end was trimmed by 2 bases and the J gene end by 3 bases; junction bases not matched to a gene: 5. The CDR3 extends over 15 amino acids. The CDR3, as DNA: TGTGCCAGCAGTTTAAACCGGGACAGGAAAGAGACCCAGTACTTC. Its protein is CASSLNRDRKETQYF.

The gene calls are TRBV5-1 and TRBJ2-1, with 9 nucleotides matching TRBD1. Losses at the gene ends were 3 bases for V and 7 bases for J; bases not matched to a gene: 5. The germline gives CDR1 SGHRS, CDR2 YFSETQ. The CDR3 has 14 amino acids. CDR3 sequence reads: CASSWDRDRNEQFF. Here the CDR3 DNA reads TGCGCCAGCAGCTGGGACAGGGATCGAAATGAGCAGTTCTTC.

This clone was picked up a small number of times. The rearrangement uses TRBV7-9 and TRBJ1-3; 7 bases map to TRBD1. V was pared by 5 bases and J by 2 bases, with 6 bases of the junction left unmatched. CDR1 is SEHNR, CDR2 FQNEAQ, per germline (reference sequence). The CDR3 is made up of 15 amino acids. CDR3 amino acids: CASSPPGTAGNTIYF. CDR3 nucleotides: TGTGCCAGCAGCCCCCCCGGGACAGCTGGAAACACCATATATTTT. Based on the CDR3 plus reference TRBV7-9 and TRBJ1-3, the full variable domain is DTGVSQNPRHKITKRGQNVTFRCDPISEHNRLYWYRQTLGQGPEFLTYFQNEAQLEKSRLLSDRFSAERPKGSFSTLEIQRTEQGDSAMYLCASSPPGTAGNTIYFGEGSWLTVV.

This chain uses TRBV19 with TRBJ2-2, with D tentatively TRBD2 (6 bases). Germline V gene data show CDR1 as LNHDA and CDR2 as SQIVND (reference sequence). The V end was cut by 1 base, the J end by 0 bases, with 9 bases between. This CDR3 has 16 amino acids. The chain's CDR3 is CASSIGERANTGELFF. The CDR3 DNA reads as TGTGCCAGTAGTATAGGGGAGCGGGCGAACACCGGGGAGCTGTTTTTT.

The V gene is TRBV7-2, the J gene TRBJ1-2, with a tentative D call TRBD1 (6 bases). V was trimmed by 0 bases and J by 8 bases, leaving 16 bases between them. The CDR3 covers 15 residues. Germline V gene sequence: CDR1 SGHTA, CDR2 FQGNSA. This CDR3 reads CASSLARAGVGGYTF. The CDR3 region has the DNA TGTGCCAGCAGCTTAGCGAGGGCAGGGGTTGGGGGCTACACCTTC.

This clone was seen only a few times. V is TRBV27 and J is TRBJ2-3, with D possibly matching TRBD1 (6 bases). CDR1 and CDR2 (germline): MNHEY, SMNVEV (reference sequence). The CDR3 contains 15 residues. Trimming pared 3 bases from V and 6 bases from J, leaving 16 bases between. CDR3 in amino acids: CASSFWGQGSDTQYF. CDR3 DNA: TGTGCCAGCAGTTTCTGGGGGCAAGGGTCGGATACGCAGTATTTT.

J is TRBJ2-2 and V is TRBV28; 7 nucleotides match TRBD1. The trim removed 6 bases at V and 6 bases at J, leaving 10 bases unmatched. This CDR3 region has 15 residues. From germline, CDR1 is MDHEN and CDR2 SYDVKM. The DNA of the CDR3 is TGTGCCAGCAGACCGGGTTTAGGGGGCTCCGGGGAGCTGTTTTTT. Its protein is CASRPGLGGSGELFF.

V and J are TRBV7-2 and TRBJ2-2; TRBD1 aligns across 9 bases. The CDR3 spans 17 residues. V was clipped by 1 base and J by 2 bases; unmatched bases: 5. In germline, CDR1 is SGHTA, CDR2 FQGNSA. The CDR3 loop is CASSLGPDRGNTGELFF. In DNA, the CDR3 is TGTGCCAGCAGCTTAGGACCGGACAGGGGTAACACCGGGGAGCTGTTTTTT.

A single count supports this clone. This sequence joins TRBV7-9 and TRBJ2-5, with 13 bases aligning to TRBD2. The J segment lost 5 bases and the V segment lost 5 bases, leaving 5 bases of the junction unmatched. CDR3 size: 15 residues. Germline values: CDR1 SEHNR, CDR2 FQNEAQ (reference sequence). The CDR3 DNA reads TGTGCCAGCAGCCACACTAGCGGGGGGGTGGAGACCCAGTACTTC. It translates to CASSHTSGGVETQYF.

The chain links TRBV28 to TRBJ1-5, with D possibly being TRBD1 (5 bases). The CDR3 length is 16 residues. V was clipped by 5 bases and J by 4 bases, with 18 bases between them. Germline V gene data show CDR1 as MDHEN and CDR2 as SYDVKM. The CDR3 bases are TGTGCCAGCAGTCCCTCGCTAGGTGGGGCGAATCAGCCCCAGCATTTT. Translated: CASSPSLGGANQPQHF.

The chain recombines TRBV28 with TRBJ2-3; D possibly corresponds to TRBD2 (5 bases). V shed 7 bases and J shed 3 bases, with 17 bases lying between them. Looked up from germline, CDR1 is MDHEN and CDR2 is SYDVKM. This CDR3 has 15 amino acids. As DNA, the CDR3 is TGTGCCAGCAACCTGGGGAGCTGGGATACAGATACGCAGTATTTT. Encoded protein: CASNLGSWDTDTQYF.

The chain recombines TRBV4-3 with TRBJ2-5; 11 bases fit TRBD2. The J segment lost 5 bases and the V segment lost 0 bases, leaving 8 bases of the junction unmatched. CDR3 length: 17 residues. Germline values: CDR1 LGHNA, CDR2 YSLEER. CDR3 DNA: TGCGCCAGCAGCCAAGATTCCCTAGCGGGGGGCGCGGAGACCCAGTACTTC. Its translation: CASSQDSLAGGAETQYF.

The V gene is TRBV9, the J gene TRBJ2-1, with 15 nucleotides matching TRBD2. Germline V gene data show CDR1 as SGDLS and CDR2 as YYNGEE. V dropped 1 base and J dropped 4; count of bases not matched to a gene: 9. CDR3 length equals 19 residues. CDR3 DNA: TGTGCCAGCAGCGTATCCTCGGGACTAGCGGGAGGAGGGTACAATGAGCAGTTCTTC. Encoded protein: CASSVSSGLAGGGYNEQFF. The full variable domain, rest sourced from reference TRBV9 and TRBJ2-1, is DSGVTQTPKHLITATGQRVTLRCSPRSGDLSVYWYQQSLDQGLQFLIQYYNGEERAKGNILERFSAQQFPDLHSELNLSSLELGDSALYFCASSVSSGLAGGGYNEQFFGPGTRLTVL.